These 13 T cell receptor beta chains share one sample of origin, sequenced in a study of CD8+ T cells in alopecia areata. Following extraction, RNA underwent reverse transcription to cDNA, which served as the sequencing template. Measured with immunoSEQ multiplex PCR; TCRdb has only the in-frame clones, and not every one. This sample yields 150,000 to 200,000 clones, of which approximately 59% are seen a single time; roughly 14% belongs to the top ten. Sequencing used CD4+ T cells sorted from blood, obtained at week 0. The receptor set was obtained from a human donor with alopecia areata.

The chain carries TRBV2 and TRBJ2-5; 7 bases fit TRBD2. With V trimmed by 6 bases and J by 7 bases, 11 bases remained unmatched. The CDR3 totals 14 residues. Looked up from germline, CDR1 is SNHLY and CDR2 is FYNNEI. The CDR3 DNA reads TGTGCCAGCAGATTGACTAGCCTGAAAGGGACCCAGTACTTC. Translation: CASRLTSLKGTQYF.

This chain links TRBV5-1 with TRBJ2-7; unclear D gene. This CDR3 spans 13 amino acids. Germline V gene sequence: CDR1 SGHRS, CDR2 YFSETQ. V was clipped by 2 bases and J by 2 bases, with 8 bases between them. As DNA, the CDR3 is TGCGCCAGCAGCTTCGACGCCACCTACGAGCAGTACTTC. Translating it yields CASSFDATYEQYF.

The V gene is TRBV29-1, the J gene TRBJ1-1; D remains ambiguous. The CDR3 spans 13 residues. Germline V lookup: CDR1 SQVTM, CDR2 ANQGSEA. V lost 4 bases to trimming and J lost 11 bases, with 20 bases between them. DNA of the CDR3: TGCAGCGTTGCTAAGAACGACGGTCTGCATGCTTTCTTT. Protein sequence: CSVAKNDGLHAFF. Full variable domain (outside the CDR3, taken from reference TRBV29-1 and TRBJ1-1): SAVISQKPSRDICQRGTSLTIQCQVDSQVTMMFWYRQQPGQSLTLIATANQGSEATYESGFVIDKFPISRPNLTFSTLTVSNMSPEDSSIYLCSVAKNDGLHAFFGQGTRLTVV.

The genes are TRBV29-1 and TRBJ2-1; the D is unclear. Trimming removed 7 bases at V and 6 bases at J, with 22 bases between. CDR3 length: 15 amino acids. Germline CDR1 and CDR2: SQVTM and ANQGSEA. The CDR3 DNA reads TGCAGCGCCAACTCGGTGGGCTACACCCTCAATGAGCAGTTCTTC. This encodes CSANSVGYTLNEQFF.

Comment on this clone: One end of the junction does not line up with germline, which may come from a read error. V gene TRBV18 combines with J gene TRBJ2-5; D might be TRBD2 (5 bases). CDR1 and CDR2 from the germline V gene are KGHSH and LQKENI. This CDR3 region has 14 residues. The chain's CDR3 is CASSPPRGQETQYF. In nucleotides, the CDR3 is TGTGCCAGCTCCCCACCACGAGGGCAAGAGACCCAGTACTTC.

The V and J genes are TRBV11-2 and TRBJ1-6; TRBD1 is a possible D gene (6 bases). The CDR3 runs 15 residues. The V end was cut by 2 bases, the J end by 9 bases, with 14 bases between. Germline V lookup: CDR1 SGHAT, CDR2 FQNNGV. DNA of the CDR3: TGTGCCAGCAGCTTATCTCCAGGGGCCCCTTCACCCCTCCACTTT. It is translated as CASSLSPGAPSPLHF.

The genes are TRBV19 and TRBJ1-4; D is possibly TRBD1 (5 bases). Trimming took off 5 bases at V and 7 bases at J, with 14 bases between the two ends. Germline loops: CDR1 LNHDA, CDR2 SQIVND (reference sequence). This CDR3 comprises 14 residues. The CDR3 nucleotides are TGTGCCAGTAGTCGGGGGAACAGTGGTGAAAAACTGTTTTTT. Translation: CASSRGNSGEKLFF.

The rearrangement uses TRBV4-1 and TRBJ1-2; D ambiguous. CDR3 size: 15 residues. Trimming took off 0 bases at V and 3 bases at J, with 11 bases between the two ends. Per the germline V gene, CDR1 is MGHRA and CDR2 is YSYEKL. The CDR3 DNA is TGCGCCAGCAGCCAAGATAATGAGGGCTACTATGGCTACACCTTC. Amino acids: CASSQDNEGYYGYTF.

This chain joins TRBV5-4 and TRBJ1-5; D unclear. Per germline, CDR1 SGHNT and CDR2 YYREEE (reference sequence). Trimming removed 3 bases at V and 0 bases at J, with 4 bases between. CDR3 length equals 13 residues. The CDR3 sequence: CASSSDSNQPQHF. The CDR3 DNA is TGTGCCAGCAGCTCTGATAGCAATCAGCCCCAGCATTTT.

As for this clone: Other DNA sequences within the sample encode an identical CDR3. The J gene is TRBJ2-7, the V gene TRBV29-1; D assignment may be TRBD1 or TRBD2 (5 bases each). CDR1 and CDR2 (germline): SQVTM, ANQGSEA. The CDR3 has 12 residues. Trimming pared 7 bases from V and 2 bases from J, leaving 12 bases between. The CDR3 loop is CSAGTSAYEQYF. The CDR3 bases are TGCAGCGCTGGGACGAGCGCCTACGAGCAGTACTTC.

Ten or more counts support this clone. V is TRBV7-3 and J is TRBJ2-6; D might be TRBD2 (5 bases). The CDR3 sequence is 15 residues long. The V end was cut by 2 bases, the J end by 0 bases, with 5 bases between. Germline V gene lookup returns CDR1 SGHTA and CDR2 FQGTGA. The CDR3 sequence is CASSLGSSGANVLTF. CDR3 in DNA: TGTGCCAGCAGCTTAGGGAGCTCTGGGGCCAACGTCCTGACTTTC.

The chain couples TRBV5-1 to TRBJ2-5; D possibly corresponds to TRBD1 (5 bases). Germline V gene lookup returns CDR1 SGHRS and CDR2 YFSETQ. V was trimmed by 4 bases and J by 2 bases, leaving 9 bases between them. This CDR3 spans 13 amino acids. The DNA of the CDR3 is TGCGCCAGCAGCGACGGACAACAAGAGACCCAGTACTTC. Amino acids: CASSDGQQETQYF.

This rearrangement joins TRBV29-1 to TRBJ2-5, with 11 bases fitting TRBD1. This CDR3 region has 15 residues. Trimming at V came to 0 bases and at J to 5 bases, leaving 5 bases not matched to a gene. Germline CDR1 and CDR2: SQVTM and ANQGSEA. CDR3 in amino acids: CSVEEDRGLRETQYF. The CDR3 DNA sequence: TGCAGCGTTGAAGAGGACAGGGGGCTTAGGGAGACCCAGTACTTC.